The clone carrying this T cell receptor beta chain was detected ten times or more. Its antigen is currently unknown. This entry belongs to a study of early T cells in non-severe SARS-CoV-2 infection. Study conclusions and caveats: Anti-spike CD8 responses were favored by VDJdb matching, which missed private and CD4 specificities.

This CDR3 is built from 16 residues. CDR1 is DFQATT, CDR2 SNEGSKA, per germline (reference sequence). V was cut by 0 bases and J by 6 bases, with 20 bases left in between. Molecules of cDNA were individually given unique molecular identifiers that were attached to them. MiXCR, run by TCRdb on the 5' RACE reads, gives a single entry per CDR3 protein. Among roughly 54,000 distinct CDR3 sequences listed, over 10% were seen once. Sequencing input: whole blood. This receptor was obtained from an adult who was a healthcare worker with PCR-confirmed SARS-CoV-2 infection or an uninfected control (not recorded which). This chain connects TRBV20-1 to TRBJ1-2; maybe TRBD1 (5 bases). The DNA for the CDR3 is TGCAGTGCTAGAGATTGGGGACCAAACAAGTCTGATGGCTACACCTTC. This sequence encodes CSARDWGPNKSDGYTF.